The source of this T cell receptor (beta chain) is a study of beta chain features in type 1 diabetes. The study, taken as a whole, reports: Shortening that was moderate but significant affected the TCRB CDR3s of Type 1 diabetes patients in all four CD4+ subsets.

Sequencing targeted expressed TCRB transcripts, as all isolated RNA had been reverse transcribed. Data came from immunoSEQ multiplex PCR; TCRdb stores just in-frame clones and leaves some out. The profile shows 600,000 to 700,000 clones, around 12% of them singletons. To note about this clone: Its cognate antigen is unknown.

CDR1 MNHEY and CDR2 SVGAGI come from the germline V gene. V lost 5 bases to trimming and J lost 7 bases; unmatched junction nucleotides: 5. The CDR3 runs to 14 residues. This TCR was sampled from a man aged 30-40 years with type 1 diabetes. This rearrangement joins TRBV6-5 to TRBJ1-4; 9 bases map to TRBD1. Material: naive CD4+ T cells from blood. For the CDR3, the DNA is TGTGCCAGCAGTATACAGGGGGCAGGTGAAAAACTGTTTTTT. Protein product: CASSIQGAGEKLFF.